What follows is one T cell receptor (beta chain) and its context. Antigen: not known. These data originate in a study of T cell repertoires in ileal Crohn's disease. For the study at large: All patients had surgery for stricturing (about 60%) or penetrating (39%) disease.

This CDR3 region has 15 residues. Germline-derived CDR1 and CDR2 are MNHNY and SVGAGI (reference sequence). Between the trimmed V and J ends, which lost 6 bases and 2 bases, there was a span of 17 bases. Repertoires were generated with immunoSEQ multiplex PCR, while TCRdb's copy carries only in-frame clones and drops some. The sample holds approximately 4,500 clones; under 75% are singletons and the top ten take less than 25%. Patients were adults with ileal or ileocolonic Crohn's disease needing resection. Study results and caveats: High-frequency clones were more common in sorted CD8 than CD4 cells. All patients with clonality above 26.8% had endoscopic recurrence.

The TCR was taken from an adult with Crohn's disease. Sequencing was performed on ileal tissue. The chain couples TRBV6-6 to TRBJ2-7; possibly TRBD1 for D (6 bases). This chain's CDR3 is CASSVTGKGPYEQYF. CDR3 in DNA: TGTGCCAGCAGCGTTACAGGGAAGGGACCCTACGAGCAGTACTTC.